These 8 T cell receptor beta chains originate from one sample sequenced in a study of shared clonotypes between healthy human individuals. Here immunoSEQ multiplex PCR was the method, and the copy in TCRdb shows in-frame clones only, minus some. The table has about 980,000 clones, about 80% seen once. Sequenced material: memory CD4+ T cells sorted from blood. Noted subset: CD45RA-negative fraction. The receptors derive from a young man in good health.

J is TRBJ1-3 and V is TRBV30; the D is unclear. CDR3 length: 14 residues. Deletions cut 4 bases from V and 0 bases from J, with 10 bases between. Germline CDR1 GTSNPN, CDR2 SVGIG (reference sequence). The CDR3, as DNA: TGTGCCTGGACCAAAGGGAGCTCTGGAAACACCATATATTTT. This codes for CAWTKGSSGNTIYF.

The chain joins TRBV19 to TRBJ2-7; the D call may be TRBD1 or TRBD2 (6 bases each). The V and J ends lost 10 bases and 0 bases respectively, with 19 bases between them. The CDR3 is 15 residues long. From germline, CDR1 is LNHDA and CDR2 SQIVND (reference sequence). CDR3 sequence (DNA): TGTGCCACCGGCGGAGGGGGGAGCTTCTCCTACGAGCAGTACTTC. This encodes CATGGGGSFSYEQYF.

On this clone itself: In the same sample, other DNA sequences code for this CDR3. The V call is TRBV18, the J call TRBJ2-3; 7 bases line up with TRBD1. Per the germline V gene, CDR1 is KGHSH and CDR2 is LQKENI. CDR3 length: 14 amino acids. V shed 2 bases and J 1 base; nucleotides not matched to a gene: 0. In DNA, the CDR3 is TGTGCCAGCTCACCAGGACAGGGCACAGATACGCAGTATTTT. Protein sequence: CASSPGQGTDTQYF.

This clone has a single count. The chain recombines TRBV2 with TRBJ2-3; 11 nucleotides agree with TRBD2. Looked up from germline, CDR1 is SNHLY and CDR2 is FYNNEI. Trimming took 11 bases from V and 1 from J; bases not matched to a gene: 14. The CDR3 is 17 residues long. In DNA, the CDR3 is TGTGCCGCCGGGTTGAGGACTAGCGGGCCCCGCACAGATACGCAGTATTTT. Translated, it gives CAAGLRTSGPRTDTQYF.

This clone was observed a single time. The V call is TRBV27, the J call TRBJ2-5; 11 bases line up with TRBD1. V lost 5 bases and J lost 5; bases outside the gene matches: 7. Germline V lookup: CDR1 MNHEY, CDR2 SMNVEV (reference sequence). The CDR3 spans 15 residues. CDR3 coding DNA: TGTGCCAGCAGTGCGGGACAGGGGGGAATGGAGACCCAGTACTTC. Amino acids: CASSAGQGGMETQYF.

J is TRBJ2-7 and V is TRBV27; D possibly matches TRBD1 or TRBD2 (7 bases each). There are 15 residues in the CDR3. Per the germline V gene, CDR1 is MNHEY and CDR2 is SMNVEV (reference sequence). The V end was cut by 2 bases, the J end by 6 bases, with 17 bases between. Here the CDR3 reads CASSLRAGGDGEQYF. CDR3 DNA sequence: TGTGCCAGCAGTTTACGAGCAGGGGGGGACGGCGAGCAGTACTTC.

The chain carries TRBV4-1 and TRBJ2-2; 8 positions agree with TRBD1. The V gene end was trimmed by 5 bases and the J gene end by 7 bases; junction bases not matched to a gene: 18. The germline CDR1 and CDR2 sequences are MGHRA and YSYEKL. The CDR3 contains 18 residues. In DNA, the CDR3 is TGCGCCAGCAGCACCCAGCAGGGGGCGCCGGGTTTCGGCGGGGAGCTGTTTTTT. As protein: CASSTQQGAPGFGGELFF.

This clone was observed a handful of times. The CDR3 reads CASSIAPTGREQYF. As DNA, the CDR3 is TGTGCCAGTAGTATAGCCCCAACGGGGAGAGAGCAGTACTTC. The chain couples TRBV19 to TRBJ2-7; D might be TRBD2 (5 bases). Germline V gene lookup returns CDR1 LNHDA and CDR2 SQIVND (reference sequence). The CDR3 runs 14 residues. Trimming left V 1 base short and J 7 bases short, with 14 bases between. Full variable domain (remainder filled in from reference TRBV19 and TRBJ2-7): DGGITQSPKYLFRKEGQNVTLSCEQNLNHDAMYWYRQDPGQGLRLIYYSQIVNDFQKGDIAEGYSVSREKKESFPLTVTSAQKNPTAFYLCASSIAPTGREQYFGPGTRLTVT.